The rows below give T cell receptor beta chains drawn from one sample of a study of OX40 agonist ivuxolimab in advanced cancers. Clones were sequenced by immunoSEQ multiplex PCR, and TCRdb holds only the in-frame ones, with some missing. The table has 60,000 to 70,000 clones, roughly four fifths seen once. This material consisted of CD4+ or CD8+ T cells sorted from blood, taken in a trial of the OX40 agonist ivuxolimab. These receptors were collected from an adult with an advanced solid tumor such as melanoma, head and neck, liver or kidney cancer. CDR3s include the opening cysteine and the closing phenylalanine or tryptophan. D genes are given only for firm matches. Clone size, where shown, is once, few, many, or a class for clones that have expanded.

>.|.|TRBV25-1|TRBJ1-1
TGTGCCAGCAGTGAACCAGGGAGGACTGAAGCTTTCTTT
CASSEPGRTEAFF
>.|.|TRBV19|TRBJ2-7
TGTGCCAGTAGTAGGGTTAACTCCTACGAGCAGTACTTC
CASSRVNSYEQYF
>.|.|TRBV6-6|TRBJ2-1
TGTGCCAGCAGCCGTAACCGGGACACTGAGCAGTTCTTC
CASSRNRDTEQFF
>.|.|TRBV30|TRBJ1-5
TGTGCCTGGAGTTTGGGCAGCAATCAGCCCCAGCATTTT
CAWSLGSNQPQHF
>.|.|TRBV30|TRBJ2-7
TGTGCCTGGGCAACTAGAAACTACGAGCAGTACTTC
CAWATRNYEQYF
>.|.|TRBV19|TRBJ2-2
TGTGCCAGTAGTCGCAGGGTTCATGGCACCGGGGAGCTGTTTTTT
CASSRRVHGTGELFF
>.|.|TRBV28|TRBJ1-1
TGTGCCAGCAGGTCCGGCTTGTGGGCCACTGAAGCTTTCTTT
CASRSGLWATEAFF
>.|.|TRBV30|TRBJ2-7
TGTGCCTGGAGTTACGGACGGTACGAGCAGTACTTC
CAWSYGRYEQYF
>.|.|TRBV7-2|TRBJ2-3
TGTGCCAGCAGCTTAGATTCGGCGGGAAAAACCACAGATACGCAGTATTTT
CASSLDSAGKTTDTQYF
>.|.|TRBV19|TRBJ1-1
TGTGCCAGTAGTATGAGGGGCGCAGGTAACACTGAAGCTTTCTTT
CASSMRGAGNTEAFF
>once|TRBD2|TRBV9|TRBJ2-3
TGTGCCAGCAGCGTAGCAGGGCGACAGCGGGAGGGCCAAAATACGCAGTATTTT
CASSVAGRQREGQNTQYF
>.|TRBD1|TRBV5-6|TRBJ1-5
TGTGCCAGCAGGTCGGGACAGGGAGGACAGCCCCAGCATTTT
CASRSGQGGQPQHF
>.|.|TRBV10-3|TRBJ1-2
TGTGCCATCAGTGAAAACAGTAACTATGGCTACACCTTC
CAISENSNYGYTF
>.|.|TRBV5-1|TRBJ1-2
TGCGCCAGCAGCTTGGCCCCTAGGGAGGCTAACTATGGCTACACCTTC
CASSLAPREANYGYTF
>few|.|TRBV5-5|TRBJ1-1
TGTGCCAGCAGCTTGGCCTTTGAACAGATGAACACTGAAGCTTTCTTT
CASSLAFEQMNTEAFF
>.|TRBD2|TRBV7-2|TRBJ2-1
TGTGCCAGCAGCATTGGGACTAGCCGAAGTGAGCAGTTCTTC
CASSIGTSRSEQFF
>.|TRBD2|TRBV7-3|TRBJ2-1
TGTGCCAGCAGCCTCTTCCCCGGACTAGTTGGCAATGAGCAGTTCTTC
CASSLFPGLVGNEQFF
>.|TRBD1|TRBV29-1|TRBJ1-2
TGCAGCGTTGGGACAGGGAGAAACTATGGCTACACCTTC
CSVGTGRNYGYTF
>.|TRBD2|TRBV18|TRBJ2-2
TGTGCCAGCTCACCGCGGGGGGACTGGAACACCGGGGAGCTGTTTTTT
CASSPRGDWNTGELFF
>.|TRBD2|TRBV5-4|TRBJ2-3
TGTGCCAGCAGCCCGCGGACTAGCGGGGGGCAACATCTCACAGATACGCAGTATTTT
CASSPRTSGGQHLTDTQYF
>.|TRBD2|TRBV5-4|TRBJ2-7
TGTGCCAGCAGCCTCGGGAGCGGGAGGAGCGAGCAGTACTTC
CASSLGSGRSEQYF
>.|TRBD1|TRBV5-1|TRBJ1-1
TGCGCCAGCAGCTCCAGCCCAGGGGGAACTGAAGCTTTCTTT
CASSSSPGGTEAFF
>.|.|TRBV7-9|TRBJ1-3
TGTGCCAGCAGCTCTCCCATGAGCTCTGGAAACACCATATATTTT
CASSSPMSSGNTIYF
>.|TRBD2|TRBV7-9|TRBJ2-1
TGTGCCAGCAGCTTAAAGGCTAGCGGGGGGAATTACAATGAGCAGTTCTTC
CASSLKASGGNYNEQFF
>once|TRBD1|TRBV28|TRBJ1-3
TGTGCCAGCAGTTTATGGGGGGTCACAGGGGGCGCAAAAGGAAACACCATATATTTT
CASSLWGVTGGAKGNTIYF
>.|TRBD2|TRBV2|TRBJ2-6
TGTGCCAGCAGTCCAACTAGCGGGGGGGCCTCTGGGGCCAACGTCCTGACTTTC
CASSPTSGGASGANVLTF
>.|.|TRBV7-2|TRBJ2-2
TGTGCCAGCAGCTTAGCGCGGCAGGCCGGGGAGCTGTTTTTT
CASSLARQAGELFF
>few|TRBD1|TRBV11-3|TRBJ2-7
TGTGCCAGCAGTCTCGACAGGGCCTACGAGCAGTACTTC
CASSLDRAYEQYF
>.|.|TRBV5-1|TRBJ2-7
TGCGCCAGCAGCGATGGAGGTGGGGACTCCTACGAGCAGTACTTC
CASSDGGGDSYEQYF
>.|.|TRBV6-5|TRBJ1-2
TGTGCCAGCAGTTACGCAGGGAAGTGGGGGGGCTACACCTTC
CASSYAGKWGGYTF
>.|.|TRBV11-2|TRBJ1-1
TGTGCCAGCAGCTTTGGGGGGATGGGAGCTTTCTTT
CASSFGGMGAFF
>once|.|TRBV11-2|TRBJ2-7
TGTGCCAGCAGCCAATCCAGACAGGAAAAGCAGTACTTC
CASSQSRQEKQYF
>.|.|TRBV18|TRBJ2-2
TGTGCCAGCTCACTTCGAACAGGAAGCACCGGGGAGCTGTTTTTT
CASSLRTGSTGELFF
>.|.|TRBV5-1|TRBJ2-3
TGCGCCAGCAGCCCTTCCACAGATACGCAGTATTTT
CASSPSTDTQYF
>.|.|TRBV14|TRBJ1-2
TGTGCCAGCAGCCAACAGGGATCCCTCTATGGCTACACCTTC
CASSQQGSLYGYTF
>.|TRBD1|TRBV6-5|TRBJ2-1
TGTGCCAGCAGTTACTCCGGGACAGGGGGCTCGCATGAGCAGTTCTTC
CASSYSGTGGSHEQFF
>.|TRBD1|TRBV30|TRBJ2-3
TGTGCCTGGAGAGGGGGCAAGGGTCGCACAGATACGCAGTATTTT
CAWRGGKGRTDTQYF
>.|TRBD1|TRBV6-5|TRBJ1-1
TGTGCCAGCAGGAAGGGACAGGCTTATGAAGCTTTCTTT
CASRKGQAYEAFF
>.|.|TRBV6-5|TRBJ1-1
TGTGCCAGCACCCTTAAGCACATGAACACTGAAGCTTTCTTT
CASTLKHMNTEAFF
>once|TRBD1|TRBV2|TRBJ2-1
TGTGCCAGCAGGCGGACAGGGTTTTTAAAAAATGAGCAGTTCTTC
CASRRTGFLKNEQFF
>.|.|TRBV7-9|TRBJ2-2
TGTGCCAGCAGTTGGACCCCGGGCGGGGCGGCCACCGGGGAGCTGTTTTTT
CASSWTPGGAATGELFF
>.|.|TRBV6-5|TRBJ1-3
TGTGCCAGCACTAACCATAGGACAGACGGAAACACCATATATTTT
CASTNHRTDGNTIYF
>.|TRBD1|TRBV28|TRBJ1-2
TGTGCCAGCAGTTTAAGAACAGGGGGCGCGAAAGGCTACACCTTC
CASSLRTGGAKGYTF
>.|.|TRBV5-1|TRBJ2-3
TGCGCCAGCAGCCTTCCCGAAGGGAGCAACTCAGATACGCAGTATTTT
CASSLPEGSNSDTQYF
>.|.|TRBV30|TRBJ2-7
TGTGCCTGGAGTGTATTGGCAAACACCTACGAGCAGTACTTC
CAWSVLANTYEQYF
>.|.|TRBV7-9|TRBJ1-5
TGTGCCAGCAGCCTACAAAATTCTCCCGTGCCCCAGCATTTT
CASSLQNSPVPQHF
>.|.|TRBV9|TRBJ1-1
TGTGCCAGCAGCGTAGACCCCGGGACACTGACTGAAGCTTTCTTT
CASSVDPGTLTEAFF
>.|TRBD1|TRBV7-2|TRBJ2-7
TGTGCCAGCAGCTGGGGGGGACAGGGTGGTTCCGAGCAGTACTTC
CASSWGGQGGSEQYF
>.|TRBD1|TRBV11-3|TRBJ2-5
TGTGCCAGCAGCCCCCGGGGGACAGGGGCGTTAGAGACCCAGTACTTC
CASSPRGTGALETQYF